The clone carrying this T cell receptor beta chain is a singleton in its sample. The germline V gene has CDR1 KGHDR and CDR2 SFDVKD. Unmatched junction bases numbered 5, after V lost 0 bases and J lost 7 bases. The CDR3 is 16 residues long. The study recruited people aged roughly 18 to 89 years across some 23 US areas. Someone with COVID-19 had been met by exposed participants within 2 weeks before study entry. This sample was included in a study of blood T cell repertoires in COVID-19. On the study more broadly: In each case, the material was cDNA or gDNA derived from T cells, B-cell-depleted T cells, or PBMCs.

Generated by immunoSEQ multiplex PCR, the TCRdb table keeps only in-frame clones and is missing some. This table has about 430,000 clones, roughly 84% appearing once. Input material: PBMCs or T cells enriched from blood (not recorded which). The receptor was isolated from a woman aged 18-29 years who had been exposed to COVID-19. The rearrangement joins TRBV24-1 to TRBJ2-1, with 10 positions matching TRBD2. The CDR3 nucleotides read TGTGCCACCAGTGATTTGGCTAGCGGGAGAGGGAATGAGCAGTTCTTC. Amino acids: CATSDLASGRGNEQFF.